A selection of T cell receptor beta chains follows, all from one sample in a study of cytomegalovirus exposure and HLA in healthy donors. Assay used: immunoSEQ multiplex PCR; TCRdb lists only in-frame clones, some missing. Found here are approximately 160,000 clones, around three fifths of them singletons; the top ten hold around 3%. Specimen: PBMCs. These receptors were collected from a woman in her 30s in good health and CMV-seropositive. Each CDR3 is given with its conserved first and last residue.

J | V | CDR3
TRBJ1-2 | TRBV29-1 | CSVVGDRGSRGYTF
TRBJ1-4 | TRBV11-2 | CASSSYPSTTNEKLFF
TRBJ1-1 | TRBV19 | CASSSRQGVVNTEAFF
TRBJ1-1 | TRBV5-4 | CASKPKTGENTEAFF
TRBJ1-2 | TRBV6-1 | CASSEGGDYGYTF
TRBJ1-1 | TRBV27 | CASSPGGGNTEAFF
TRBJ1-1 | TRBV28 | CASSLAIGGNTEAFF
- | TRBV7-8 | CASSLAHKGADYEQYF
TRBJ1-1 | TRBV5-1 | CASSLGRPAEAFF
TRBJ2-3 | TRBV5-1 | CASSIGTSGGADTQYF
TRBJ2-7 | TRBV18 | CASSPGQVPYEQYF
TRBJ1-2 | TRBV27 | CASSPYGYTF
TRBJ2-7 | TRBV7-9 | CASSLRNGAYEQYF
TRBJ1-6 | TRBV7-6 | CASSLAGGQYNSPLHF
TRBJ1-1 | TRBV5-4 | CASSWGQGARTEAFF
TRBJ1-2 | TRBV7-3 | CASSSWASSWDGYTF
TRBJ1-1 | TRBV27 | CASSLGGASTEAFF
TRBJ2-2 | TRBV19 | CASSSQGWAGELFF
TRBJ1-1 | TRBV5-1 | CASRQQGSSNTEAFF
TRBJ2-2 | TRBV5-6 | CASCWDRMGCRELFF
TRBJ1-1 | TRBV9 | CASSQTGGVNTEAFF
TRBJ1-2 | TRBV27 | CASSLSPGQIYGYTF
TRBJ1-2 | TRBV19 | CASSIRTGGSEYTF